The subject of this entry is one TCR beta chain. Its antigen is currently unknown. The data are from a study of cytomegalovirus exposure and HLA in healthy donors. Germline-derived CDR1 and CDR2 are SGHRS and YFSETQ. The CDR3 extends over 18 amino acids. Trimming at V came to 0 bases and at J to 9 bases, leaving 13 bases not matched to a gene. With 60 Vbeta and 13 Jbeta primers, the PCR was carried out. Using immunoSEQ multiplex PCR, the repertoire was profiled, and TCRdb retains in-frame clones only, with some absent. The sample has under 200,000 clones, roughly 84% seen once. Findings and limits, study-wide: In a later analysis, CMV-associated beta chains were mostly HLA-associated, it appeared.

Sample: PBMCs. This sequence was found in a boy younger than 10 in good health and CMV-seronegative. The V gene is TRBV5-1, the J gene TRBJ2-1, with 12 positions matching TRBD2. The chain's CDR3 is CASSLAVYPSGRAIEQFF. The CDR3 DNA follows: TGCGCCAGCAGCTTGGCCGTCTACCCTAGCGGGAGGGCGATTGAGCAGTTCTTC. Filled out from reference TRBV5-1 and TRBJ2-1, the complete variable domain reads KAGVTQTPRYLIKTRGQQVTLSCSPISGHRSVSWYQQTPGQGLQFLFEYFSETQRNKGNFPGRFSGRQFSNSRSEMNVSTLELGDSALYLCASSLAVYPSGRAIEQFFGPGTRLTVL.